These 14 T cell receptor beta chains were sequenced from one sample in a study of Ad26.COV2.S vaccination and SARS-CoV-2 variants (dated by TCRdb to 2020 to 2022). Interpreted using the paper, the treatment or condition label stands for: some 19 received Ad26.COV2.S at low or high dose, single or two shots; about 5 received placebo; per-sample allocation not given. Repertoires of vaccine and placebo recipients were sequenced from samples collected on day 63 after the first injection. Receptors were amplified or captured by the immunoSEQ multiplex PCR assay. Drawn from immuneACCESS, this table holds only the in-frame rearrangements with V and J called that TCRdb kept. Clones are partly lost; checked studies trace under half to an unresolved V gene and leave the rest unexplained. Here the sample has about 350,000 clones; 85% to 90% occur a single time. Under 6% of the sample goes to the ten largest clones.

The specimen comprised peripheral blood, sampled in a trial of Ad26.COV2.S vaccine versus placebo. Source of these receptors: a person between 18 and 60 years old who received the Ad26.COV2.S COVID-19 vaccine or a placebo.

The CDR3 loop reads CASSLSDGRFSGNTIYF. The DNA for the CDR3 is TGTGCCAGCAGTTTATCGGACGGCCGGTTCTCTGGAAACACCATATATTTT. This chain connects TRBV27 to TRBJ1-3, with D hard to call. V shed 0 bases and J shed 0 bases, with 12 bases lying between them. CDR1 is MNHEY, CDR2 SMNVEV, per germline (reference sequence). CDR3 length: 17 amino acids.

The CDR3 bases are TGCGCCAGCAGTCCCCTGGATAGGGACGATACGCAGTATTTT. Translation gives CASSPLDRDDTQYF. V gene TRBV10-1 combines with J gene TRBJ2-3; D is perhaps TRBD1 or TRBD2 (5 bases each). Germline V lookup: CDR1 WNHNN, CDR2 SYGVQD (reference sequence). The V gene lost 5 bases and the J gene lost 6 bases, with 15 bases spanning the gap. The CDR3 contains 14 residues.

This chain uses TRBV27 with TRBJ1-1, with TRBD1 as a possible D gene (6 bases). The CDR3 covers 14 residues. Trimming stripped 9 bases from V and 0 bases from J, with 14 bases between. CDR1 and CDR2 from the germline V gene are MNHEY and SMNVEV (reference sequence). The CDR3 here is CASRSGDMNTEAFF. The CDR3, as DNA: TGTGCCAGTAGATCAGGGGACATGAACACTGAAGCTTTCTTT.

The genes are TRBV27 and TRBJ2-7; 10 bases are shared with TRBD2. The CDR3 contains 17 residues. CDR1 and CDR2 (germline): MNHEY, SMNVEV (reference sequence). V lost 1 base and J lost 3; bases outside the gene matches: 9. CDR3 loop: CASSLFPWTSGYYEQYF. CDR3 in DNA: TGTGCCAGCAGTTTATTCCCTTGGACTAGCGGTTACTACGAGCAGTACTTC.

V usage is TRBV11-2 and J usage is TRBJ2-2; D ambiguous. Looked up from germline, CDR1 is SGHAT and CDR2 is FQNNGV. The CDR3 sequence is 15 residues long. Trimming shortened V by 2 bases and J by 5 bases, and 12 bases separated the two germline ends. The CDR3 DNA reads TGTGCCAGCAGCTTAATTATCGGAGTAACCGGGGAGCTGTTTTTT. Encoded protein: CASSLIIGVTGELFF.

This sequence joins TRBV27 and TRBJ1-2; the match to TRBD1 covers 9 bases. The germline V gene encodes CDR1 MNHEY and CDR2 SMNVEV (reference sequence). The trim removed 4 bases at V and 5 bases at J, leaving 5 bases unmatched. The CDR3 loop spans 14 amino acids. As DNA, the CDR3 is TGTGCCAGCAGTTCGGGACAGGGTTGGTATGGCTACACCTTC. Its translation: CASSSGQGWYGYTF.

The chain combines TRBV2 with TRBJ2-7; 12 bases are a match to TRBD2. The V and J ends lost 6 bases and 3 bases, in that order; junction bases with no gene match: 6. Germline V gives CDR1 SNHLY, CDR2 FYNNEI. CDR3 length: 15 amino acids. CDR3 in amino acids: CASSETSGRFYEQYF. The CDR3 DNA follows: TGTGCCAGCAGCGAAACTAGCGGGAGGTTCTACGAGCAGTACTTC.

The genes are TRBV18 and TRBJ2-2; 7 bases line up with TRBD2. This CDR3 is 14 amino acids long. The V segment lost 5 bases and the J segment 4 bases; nucleotides outside the gene matches: 4. CDR1 and CDR2 from the germline V gene are KGHSH and LQKENI. The CDR3 loop reads CASSALAITGELFF. For the CDR3, the DNA is TGTGCCAGCTCAGCACTAGCGATCACCGGGGAGCTGTTTTTT.

The chain carries TRBV6-4 and TRBJ2-5; D is ambiguous. The CDR3 is 14 amino acids. V was cut by 9 bases and J by 4 bases, with 18 bases left in between. Germline assignment: CDR1 MRHNA and CDR2 SNTAGT. For the CDR3, the DNA is TGTGCCAGACCCATCGGGCGGATGGCAGAGACCCAGTACTTC. Protein product: CARPIGRMAETQYF.

The rearrangement links TRBV6-5 to TRBJ2-2; no clear D gene. This CDR3 is 15 amino acids long. Trimming cost V 6 bases and J 0 bases, with 11 bases left between them. The germline V gene encodes CDR1 MNHEY and CDR2 SVGAGI. CDR3 DNA: TGTGCCAGCAGCGAGACAATTTCGAACACCGGGGAGCTGTTTTTT. Translated: CASSETISNTGELFF.

The chain recombines TRBV6-1 with TRBJ1-4, with TRBD1 matching 7 bases. Trimming at V came to 0 bases and at J to 13 bases, leaving 5 bases not matched to a gene. The CDR3 length is 13 residues. Germline CDR1 reads MNHNS; CDR2 reads SASEGT. CDR3 in DNA: TGTGCCAGCAGTGAAGCCATAAGGGACAGACTGTTTTTT. Protein: CASSEAIRDRLFF.

V usage is TRBV6-5 and J usage is TRBJ1-1, with unresolved D. V was cut by 6 bases and J by 8 bases, with 13 bases left in between. This CDR3 region has 12 residues. Germline CDR1 is MNHEY and CDR2 is SVGAGI. The CDR3 sequence: CASSSDAAEAFF. CDR3 DNA: TGTGCCAGCAGCTCCGACGCAGCCGAAGCTTTCTTT.

The chain carries TRBV6-1 and TRBJ1-5; 7 nucleotides align to TRBD1. Looked up from germline, CDR1 is MNHNS and CDR2 is SASEGT. This CDR3 has 15 residues. V shed 2 bases and J 4 bases; nucleotides not matched to a gene: 5. This CDR3 is CASSEPTGRNQPQHF. CDR3 coding DNA: TGTGCCAGCAGTGAACCGACAGGGAGGAATCAGCCCCAGCATTTT.

This clone was recorded a few times. An end of the junction does not agree with germline; a read error may underlie this. J is TRBJ2-7 and V is TRBV19, with D uncertain. From germline, CDR1 is LNHDA and CDR2 SQIVND (reference sequence). There are 13 residues in the CDR3. CDR3 residues: CASSKDGYYEQYF. CDR3 in DNA: TGTGCCAGCAGTAAGGACGGATACTACGAGCAGTACTTC.